Presented here are 26 T cell receptor beta chains from one specimen sequenced in a study of blood T cell repertoires in COVID-19. Clones were sequenced by immunoSEQ multiplex PCR, and TCRdb holds only the in-frame ones, with some missing. The data show 50,000 to 65,000 clones, 85% to 90% seen once. The sample consisted of peripheral blood. The receptors derive from a human donor in a cohort sampled during active COVID-19.

The rearrangement links TRBV30 to TRBJ1-5; the D gene is possibly TRBD1 (5 bases). V shed 6 bases and J shed 5 bases, with 17 bases lying between them. This CDR3 is built from 14 residues. Germline V gene lookup returns CDR1 GTSNPN and CDR2 SVGIG (reference sequence). The CDR3 DNA reads TGTGCCTGCGGGGGGATAGGCGGGTATCAGCCCCAGCATTTT. This gives the protein CACGGIGGYQPQHF.

The chain combines TRBV3-1 (or the pseudogene TRBV3-2) with TRBJ2-7, with TRBD1 identical over 7 bases. V was pared by 4 bases and J by 2 bases, with 2 bases of the junction left unmatched. This CDR3 has 13 amino acids. Germline V gene data show CDR1 as LGHDT and CDR2 as YNNKEL (reference sequence). CDR3 sequence: CASSRTGPYEQYF. CDR3 nucleotide sequence: TGTGCCAGCAGCCGGACAGGTCCCTACGAGCAGTACTTC.

The gene calls are TRBV5-4 and TRBJ2-7; 8 bases fit TRBD1. The CDR3 is 15 amino acids. V was clipped by 1 base and J by 7 bases; unmatched bases: 10. CDR1 and CDR2 (germline): SGHNT, YYREEE (reference sequence). The CDR3 protein is CASSLPGQGPTEQYF. DNA of the CDR3: TGTGCCAGCAGCTTGCCTGGACAGGGACCTACTGAGCAGTACTTC. The full variable domain, in which reference TRBV5-4 and TRBJ2-7 provide the parts outside the CDR3, is ETGVTQSPTHLIKTRGQQVTLRCSSQSGHNTVSWYQQALGQGPQFIFQYYREEENGRGNFPPRFSGLQFPNYSSELNVNALELDDSALYLCASSLPGQGPTEQYFGPGTRLTVT.

The rearrangement links TRBV2 to TRBJ2-5; D is uncertain. The CDR3 loop spans 11 amino acids. Trimming removed 5 bases at V and 3 bases at J, with 4 bases between. The V gene's germline CDR1 is SNHLY and CDR2 FYNNEI. CDR3 sequence: CASSYEETQYF. The DNA for the CDR3 is TGTGCCAGCAGTTATGAAGAGACCCAGTACTTC.

This clone has only one observation. This chain connects TRBV13 to TRBJ1-1; the match to TRBD1 covers 9 bases. Germline V CDR1 and CDR2: PRHDT, FYEKMQ (reference sequence). V was pared by 4 bases and J by 6 bases, with 6 bases of the junction left unmatched. The CDR3 has 14 amino acids. Written as DNA, the CDR3 is TGTGCCAGCAGCTCACCGGGACAGGGCCCTGAAGCTTTCTTT. Translation: CASSSPGQGPEAFF.

The chain combines TRBV27 with TRBJ1-5; D not resolved. Germline CDR1 and CDR2: MNHEY and SMNVEV (reference sequence). The CDR3 has 14 residues. V lost 4 bases and J 1 base, leaving 8 bases between the germline ends. The CDR3, as DNA: TGTGCCAGCAGTTCCCTACTAAGCAATCAGCCCCAGCATTTT. Its protein is CASSSLLSNQPQHF.

CDR3 bases: TGTGCCAGCAGCTTCGGACTAGCGGGAGGACGCAATGAGCAGTTCTTC. It specifies CASSFGLAGGRNEQFF. J is TRBJ2-1 and V is TRBV7-9; 14 nucleotides line up with TRBD2. There are 16 residues in the CDR3. V lost 3 bases, J lost 6 bases, and 4 bases stayed unmatched. CDR1 is SEHNR, CDR2 FQNEAQ, per germline (reference sequence).

The table lists this clone with a few counts. The chain links TRBV9 to TRBJ1-4; D uncertain. This CDR3 is 16 amino acids long. In germline, CDR1 is SGDLS, CDR2 YYNGEE. V dropped 0 bases and J dropped 3 bases, with 12 bases sitting between them. The CDR3 region has the DNA TGTGCCAGCAGCGTAGAGGGAGGGATTCCTAATGAAAAACTGTTTTTT. Translated, it gives CASSVEGGIPNEKLFF.

V usage is TRBV4-1 and J usage is TRBJ2-3; D ambiguous. V gave up 1 base and J gave up 0 bases, with 5 bases separating them. CDR3 length: 14 residues. Germline values: CDR1 MGHRA, CDR2 YSYEKL. The CDR3 bases are TGCGCCAGCAGCCAAGGTCCGAGCACAGATACGCAGTATTTT. This gives the protein CASSQGPSTDTQYF.

V and J are TRBV9 and TRBJ2-7, with TRBD1 matching over 7 bases. Germline V gene data show CDR1 as SGDLS and CDR2 as YYNGEE. V trimming: 0 bases; J trimming: 3 bases; junction bases outside the gene matches: 3. This CDR3 is built from 14 residues. CDR3 amino acids: CASSVATGDYEQYF. CDR3 DNA: TGTGCCAGCAGCGTAGCAACAGGGGACTACGAGCAGTACTTC.

The chain is built from TRBV28 and TRBJ2-4; 12 positions match TRBD2. This CDR3 is built from 16 residues. The J segment lost 3 bases and the V segment lost 5 bases, leaving 5 bases of the junction unmatched. Germline CDR1 MDHEN, CDR2 SYDVKM. The CDR3: CASSASSGRDKNIQYF. CDR3 sequence (DNA): TGTGCCAGCAGTGCCTCTAGCGGGAGGGACAAAAACATTCAGTACTTC.

The J gene is TRBJ2-1, the V gene TRBV6-1; TRBD1 matches 9 bases. The ends lost 3 bases at V and 3 bases at J; junction bases unmatched: 3. Germline loops: CDR1 MNHNS, CDR2 SASEGT. The CDR3 is 15 amino acids. In nucleotides, the CDR3 is TGTGCCAGCAGTGAGGACAGGGGAGACTACAATGAGCAGTTCTTC. This codes for CASSEDRGDYNEQFF.

This clone was recorded once. V and J are TRBV7-8 and TRBJ1-5; 7 nucleotides line up with TRBD1. CDR3 length equals 14 residues. The germline V gene has CDR1 SGHVS and CDR2 FQNEAQ. J lost 5 bases, V lost 5 bases, and 6 bases had no gene match. The DNA for the CDR3 is TGTGCCAGCAGCAGCCGGGACAGCTATCAGCCCCAGCATTTT. Amino acids: CASSSRDSYQPQHF. Together with reference TRBV7-8 and TRBJ1-5, the CDR3 gives the full variable domain: GAGVSQSPRYKVAKRGQDVALRCDPISGHVSLFWYQQALGQGPEFLTYFQNEAQLDKSGLPSDRFFAERPEGSVSTLKIQRTQQEDSAVYLCASSSRDSYQPQHFGDGTRLSIL.

The chain couples TRBV5-1 to TRBJ1-3; perhaps TRBD1 as D (6 bases). CDR3 length: 16 amino acids. V was trimmed by 4 bases and J by 2 bases, leaving 16 bases between them. Germline V gives CDR1 SGHRS, CDR2 YFSETQ. This CDR3 is CASSPDRQGPGNTIYF. DNA of the CDR3: TGCGCCAGCAGCCCGGACCGCCAGGGGCCTGGAAACACCATATATTTT.

The V call is TRBV30, the J call TRBJ1-5; D gene unclear. Germline CDR1 and CDR2: GTSNPN and SVGIG (reference sequence). There are 14 residues in the CDR3. V was cut by 1 base and J by 2 bases, with 9 bases left in between. The CDR3 loop is CAWSAQRGNQPQHF. CDR3 in DNA: TGTGCCTGGAGTGCCCAGAGGGGCAATCAGCCCCAGCATTTT.

This clone has only one observation. The chain uses TRBV7-6 and TRBJ2-7; TRBD1 aligns across 9 bases. Germline V gene sequence: CDR1 SGHVS, CDR2 FNYEAQ. Unmatched junction bases numbered 14, after V lost 7 bases and J lost 7 bases. The CDR3 spans 15 residues. CDR3 DNA sequence: TGTGCCAGCACTCCAAACCGGGACAGGGTGGGGGAGCAGTACTTC. Its protein product is CASTPNRDRVGEQYF. Full variable domain (outside the CDR3, taken from reference TRBV7-6 and TRBJ2-7): GAGVSQSPRYKVTKRGQDVALRCDPISGHVSLYWYRQALGQGPEFLTYFNYEAQQDKSGLPNDRFSAERPEGSISTLTIQRTEQRDSAMYRCASTPNRDRVGEQYFGPGTRLTVT.

V is TRBV5-6 and J is TRBJ2-7; possible D gene TRBD1, 6 bases. The germline CDR1 and CDR2 sequences are SGHDT and YYEEEE. With 4 bases removed from V and 6 bases from J, the gap between germline ends came to 20 bases. The CDR3 extends over 15 amino acids. This CDR3 reads CASSPSPTGQREQYF. CDR3 bases: TGTGCCAGCAGCCCGAGCCCGACAGGTCAGCGCGAGCAGTACTTC.

This clone was recorded only once. V is TRBV19 and J is TRBJ2-1, with 9 bases identical to TRBD1. The CDR3 runs to 17 residues. CDR1 and CDR2 (germline): LNHDA, SQIVND (reference sequence). V was clipped by 4 bases and J by 12 bases; unmatched bases: 19. This chain's CDR3 is CASSTQGLGTGFGVQFF. CDR3 DNA sequence: TGTGCCAGTAGTACTCAAGGTTTGGGGACAGGGTTTGGGGTGCAGTTCTTC.

The chain is built from TRBV20-1 and TRBJ1-4; D not resolved. This CDR3 region has 14 residues. The V gene lost 3 bases and the J gene lost 7 bases, with 15 bases spanning the gap. CDR1 and CDR2 (germline): DFQATT, SNEGSKA (reference sequence). CDR3 DNA: TGCAGTGCTAGTAGAGGCGGCTTGAGTGAAAAACTGTTTTTT. It encodes CSASRGGLSEKLFF.

This rearrangement joins TRBV29-1 to TRBJ2-7, with unresolved D. The CDR3 contains 11 residues. Deletions cut 4 bases from V and 4 bases from J, with 8 bases between. Per germline, CDR1 SQVTM and CDR2 ANQGSEA. Here the CDR3 reads CSVVLWYEQYF. CDR3 DNA sequence: TGCAGCGTTGTACTTTGGTACGAGCAGTACTTC.

J is TRBJ1-1 and V is TRBV4-2; D call uncertain. CDR3 length: 17 amino acids. CDR1 is LGHNA and CDR2 is YNFKEQ in the germline V gene. Between the trimmed V and J ends, which lost 0 bases and 3 bases, there was a span of 17 bases. The CDR3 DNA sequence: TGTGCCAGCAGCCAAGATTTGATAATGGGCAGTGACACTGAAGCTTTCTTT. Translated, it gives CASSQDLIMGSDTEAFF.

The rearrangement joins TRBV12-3 or TRBV12-4 to TRBJ1-1, with TRBD1 as a possible D gene (6 bases). V was pared by 5 bases and J by 10 bases, with 17 bases between. The CDR3 has 13 residues. The CDR3 DNA follows: TGTGCCAGCAGTCCTGGACAGAATGGGGGAGCTTTCTTT. Protein product: CASSPGQNGGAFF.

CDR3 bases: TGTGCCAGCAGCTTAGATACTCCTAAAGTCACCGGGGAGCTGTTTTTT. Encoded protein: CASSLDTPKVTGELFF. The J gene is TRBJ2-2, the V gene TRBV7-6, with D unresolved. Germline assignment: CDR1 SGHVS and CDR2 FNYEAQ. The germline V and J ends were trimmed by 1 base and 4 bases, with 13 bases remaining between them. The CDR3 is 16 amino acids.

This chain connects TRBV24-1 to TRBJ2-3; 10 positions match TRBD1. J was trimmed by 5 bases and V by 4 bases; bases with no gene match: 8. The CDR3 has 16 residues. Per the germline V gene, CDR1 is KGHDR and CDR2 is SFDVKD. The CDR3 DNA reads TGTGCCACCAGTGAGCTTCGGACAGGGGGAGTAGATACGCAGTATTTT. Translating it yields CATSELRTGGVDTQYF.

This clone was recorded once. The chain carries TRBV19 and TRBJ1-2, with 7 bases matching TRBD1. V dropped 3 bases and J dropped 6; count of bases not matched to a gene: 10. The CDR3 consists of 15 residues. The germline gives CDR1 LNHDA, CDR2 SQIVND (reference sequence). The CDR3 loop is CASSIPRTGLNGYTF. CDR3 bases: TGTGCCAGTAGTATCCCCCGGACAGGCTTGAATGGCTACACCTTC.

The V call is TRBV6-2 or TRBV6-3, the J call TRBJ1-1; D ambiguous. Deletions cut 1 base from V and 1 base from J, with 7 bases between. The CDR3 has 14 residues. CDR1 MNHEY and CDR2 SVGEGT come from the germline V gene. This CDR3 is CASSYYGENTEAFF. The CDR3 coding sequence is TGTGCCAGCAGTTACTACGGGGAGAACACTGAAGCTTTCTTT.